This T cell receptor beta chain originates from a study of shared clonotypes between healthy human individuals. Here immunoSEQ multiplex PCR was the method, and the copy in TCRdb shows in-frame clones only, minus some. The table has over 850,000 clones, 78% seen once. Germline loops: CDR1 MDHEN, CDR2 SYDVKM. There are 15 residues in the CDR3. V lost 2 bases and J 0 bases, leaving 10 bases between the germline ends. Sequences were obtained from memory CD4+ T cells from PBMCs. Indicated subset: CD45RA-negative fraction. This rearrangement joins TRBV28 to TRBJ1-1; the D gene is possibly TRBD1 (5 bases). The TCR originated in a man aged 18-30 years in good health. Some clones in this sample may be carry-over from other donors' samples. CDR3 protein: CASSLVAGLNTEAFF. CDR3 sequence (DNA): TGTGCCAGCAGTTTAGTAGCAGGGTTGAACACTGAAGCTTTCTTT.